The 11 T cell receptor beta chains presented below share a single source sample, sequenced in a study of human CD8 memory T cell subsets. Construction of TCR beta libraries was accomplished by means of UMI-labeled 5' RACE. TCRdb reanalyzed the 5' RACE reads and collapses them to one entry per CDR3 protein, without DNA. In total, the table holds about 6,000 distinct CDR3 sequences. What was sequenced was CD8+ effector memory T cells (TEM) sorted from PBMCs. Subset defined: effector memory CD8 T cells, CCR7- CD45RO+ CD95+. Receptors originate from a human donor in good health.

This chain uses TRBV12-3 or TRBV12-4 with TRBJ2-7. The CDR3 sequence is 13 residues long. CDR3 region: CASSLRLGYEQYF.

The chain employs TRBV12-3 or TRBV12-4 and TRBJ2-7; with no DNA, the TCRdb D assignment of TRBD1 cannot be verified. This CDR3 spans 14 amino acids. The CDR3 sequence is CASSSTDSFYEQYF.

The J gene is TRBJ2-3, the V gene TRBV11-2. Looked up from germline, CDR1 is SGHAT and CDR2 is FQNNGV. This CDR3 has 12 residues. CDR3 sequence reads: CASSANTDTQYF.

The genes are TRBV12-3 or TRBV12-4 and TRBJ1-1. The CDR3 consists of 14 residues. The CDR3 here is CASSRGTSMIEAFF.

The chain joins TRBV25-1 to TRBJ2-2; the D gene TCRdb calls, TRBD1, cannot be checked with no DNA. The CDR3 runs 11 residues. Germline V gene sequence: CDR1 MGHDK, CDR2 SYGVNS. The CDR3 sequence is CASTGAGELFF.

The chain couples TRBV6-1 to TRBJ2-1; the TCRdb call, TRBD2, lacks DNA for checking. CDR3 length: 15 residues. Germline assignment: CDR1 MNHNS and CDR2 SASEGT. CDR3 in amino acids: CASSGTSGGPNEQFF.

The chain combines TRBV4-2 with TRBJ2-3; absent DNA, TCRdb's TRBD1 call cannot be checked. This CDR3 spans 16 amino acids. Germline V CDR1 and CDR2: LGHNA, YNFKEQ. CDR3 sequence: CASSTMVQEGTDTQYF.

By frequency, this clonotype registers medium-sized (0.01 to 0.1%). The chain couples TRBV20-1 to TRBJ2-4; TCRdb returns TRBD2, unconfirmable since there is no DNA. The germline V gene has CDR1 DFQATT and CDR2 SNEGSKA (reference sequence). This CDR3 region has 15 residues. CDR3 amino acids: CSARGEGSAKNIQYF.

The chain joins TRBV10-2 to TRBJ2-7. CDR1 and CDR2 (germline): WSHSY, SAAADI. The CDR3 is made up of 11 amino acids. CDR3 in amino acids: CASGGSYEQYF.

The chain links TRBV6-2 or TRBV6-3 to TRBJ1-1. Germline-derived CDR1 and CDR2 are MNHEY and SVGEGT. This CDR3 has 13 residues. The CDR3 region is CASSYIVGTEAFF.

V usage is TRBV6-1 and J usage is TRBJ2-7. Germline CDR1 reads MNHNS; CDR2 reads SASEGT. This CDR3 has 11 amino acids. CDR3 amino acids: CASSVWGEQYF.